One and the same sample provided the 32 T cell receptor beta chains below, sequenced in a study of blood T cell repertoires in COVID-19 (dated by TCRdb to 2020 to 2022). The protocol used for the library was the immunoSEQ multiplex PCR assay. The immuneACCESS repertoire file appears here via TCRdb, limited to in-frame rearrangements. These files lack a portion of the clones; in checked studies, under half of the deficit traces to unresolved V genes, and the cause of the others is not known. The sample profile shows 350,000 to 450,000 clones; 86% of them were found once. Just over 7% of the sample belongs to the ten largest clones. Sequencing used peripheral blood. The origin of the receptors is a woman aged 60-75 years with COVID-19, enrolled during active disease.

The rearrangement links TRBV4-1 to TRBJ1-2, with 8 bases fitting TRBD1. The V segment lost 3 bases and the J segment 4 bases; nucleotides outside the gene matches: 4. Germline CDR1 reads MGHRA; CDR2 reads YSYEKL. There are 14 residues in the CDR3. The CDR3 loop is CASSQPGQVYGYTF. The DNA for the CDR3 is TGCGCCAGCAGCCAGCCGGGACAGGTCTATGGCTACACCTTC.

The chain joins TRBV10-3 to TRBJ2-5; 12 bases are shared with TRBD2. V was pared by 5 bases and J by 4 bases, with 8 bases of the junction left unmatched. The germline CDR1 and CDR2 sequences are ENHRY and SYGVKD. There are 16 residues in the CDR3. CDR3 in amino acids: CAISSRLAGAGETQYF. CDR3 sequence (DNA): TGTGCCATCAGTTCAAGACTAGCGGGAGCGGGAGAGACCCAGTACTTC.

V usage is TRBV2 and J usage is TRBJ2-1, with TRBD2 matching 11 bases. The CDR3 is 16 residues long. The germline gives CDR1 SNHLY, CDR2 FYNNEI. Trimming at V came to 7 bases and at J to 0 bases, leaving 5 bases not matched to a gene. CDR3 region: CASTGTSGSSYNEQFF. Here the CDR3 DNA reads TGTGCCAGCACCGGGACTAGCGGTAGCTCCTACAATGAGCAGTTCTTC.

CDR3 sequence (DNA): TGTGCCAGCAGCTCTGGGACTAGCGGGGGGATCCTAGCCAAAAACATTCAGTACTTC. It codes for CASSSGTSGGILAKNIQYF. V is TRBV7-9 and J is TRBJ2-4, with 15 bases fitting TRBD2. The germline gives CDR1 SEHNR, CDR2 FQNEAQ (reference sequence). After removal of 4 bases from V and 0 bases from J, the junction contained 7 bases not matched to a gene. There are 19 residues in the CDR3.

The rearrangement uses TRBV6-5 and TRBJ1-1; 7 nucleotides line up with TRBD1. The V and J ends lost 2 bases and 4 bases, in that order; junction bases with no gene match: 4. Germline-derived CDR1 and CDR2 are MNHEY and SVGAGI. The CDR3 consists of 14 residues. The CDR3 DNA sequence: TGTGCCAGCAGTTACGGGCCAGGGGGCACTGAAGCTTTCTTT. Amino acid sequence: CASSYGPGGTEAFF.

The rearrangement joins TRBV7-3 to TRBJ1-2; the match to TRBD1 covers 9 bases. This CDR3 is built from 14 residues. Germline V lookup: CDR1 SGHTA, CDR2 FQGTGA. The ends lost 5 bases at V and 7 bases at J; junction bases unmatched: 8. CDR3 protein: CASSQGQGLFGYTF. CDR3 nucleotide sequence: TGTGCCAGCAGCCAGGGACAGGGACTTTTTGGCTACACCTTC.

The CDR3: CASSVGGADEAFF. The CDR3 DNA reads TGTGCCAGCAGCGTCGGGGGGGCTGATGAAGCTTTCTTT. This chain links TRBV9 with TRBJ1-1; D perhaps matches TRBD1 (6 bases). This CDR3 spans 13 amino acids. The germline gives CDR1 SGDLS, CDR2 YYNGEE. V lost 2 bases and J lost 7, with 12 bases in between.

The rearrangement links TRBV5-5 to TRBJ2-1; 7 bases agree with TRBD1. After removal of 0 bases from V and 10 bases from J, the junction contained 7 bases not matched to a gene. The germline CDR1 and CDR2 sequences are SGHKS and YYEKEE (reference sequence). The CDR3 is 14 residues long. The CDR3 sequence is CASSLDTGVREQFF. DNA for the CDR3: TGTGCCAGCAGCTTGGATACAGGGGTACGGGAGCAGTTCTTC.

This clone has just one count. The CDR3 nucleotides read TGTGCCAGCAGCTTGGACCTCGGGGGGGGCCGGACCGGGGAGCTGTTTTTT. This gives the protein CASSLDLGGGRTGELFF. The genes are TRBV5-6 and TRBJ2-2, with 8 bases matching TRBD2. Germline values: CDR1 SGHDT, CDR2 YYEEEE. V trimming: 0 bases; J trimming: 5 bases; junction bases outside the gene matches: 9. CDR3 size: 17 residues.

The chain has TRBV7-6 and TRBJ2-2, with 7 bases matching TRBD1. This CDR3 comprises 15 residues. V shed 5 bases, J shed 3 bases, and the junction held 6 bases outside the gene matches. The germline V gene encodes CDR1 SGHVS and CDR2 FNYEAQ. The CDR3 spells CASSQGVLDTGELFF. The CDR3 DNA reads TGTGCCAGCAGCCAGGGGGTTTTGGACACCGGGGAGCTGTTTTTT.

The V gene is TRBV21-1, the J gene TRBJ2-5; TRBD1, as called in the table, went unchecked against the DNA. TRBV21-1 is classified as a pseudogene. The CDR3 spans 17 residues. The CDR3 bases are TGTGCCAGCAGCAAGGACACGTACAGGGGGCCGGAAGAGACCCAGTACTTC. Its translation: CASSKDTYRGPEETQYF.

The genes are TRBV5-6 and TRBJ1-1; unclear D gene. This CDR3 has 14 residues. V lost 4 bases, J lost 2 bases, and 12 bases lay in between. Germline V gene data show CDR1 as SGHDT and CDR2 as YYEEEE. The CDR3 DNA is TGTGCCAGCAGCCCCTCAGTTTCTAACACTGAAGCTTTCTTT. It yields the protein CASSPSVSNTEAFF.

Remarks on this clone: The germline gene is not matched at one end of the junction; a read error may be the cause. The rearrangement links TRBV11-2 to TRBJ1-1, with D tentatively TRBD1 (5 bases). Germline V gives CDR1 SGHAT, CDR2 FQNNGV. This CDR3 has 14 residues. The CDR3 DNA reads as TGTGCCAGCAGCTTATATGGGGGGAACACCGAAGCTTTCTTT. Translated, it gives CASSLYGGNTEAFF.

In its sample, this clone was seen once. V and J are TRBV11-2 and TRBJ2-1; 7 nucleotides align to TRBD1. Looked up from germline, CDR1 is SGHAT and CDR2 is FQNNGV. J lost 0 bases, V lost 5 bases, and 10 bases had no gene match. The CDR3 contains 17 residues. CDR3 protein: CASSTERQGASYNEQFF. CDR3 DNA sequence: TGTGCCAGCAGCACAGAGCGACAGGGCGCCTCCTACAATGAGCAGTTCTTC. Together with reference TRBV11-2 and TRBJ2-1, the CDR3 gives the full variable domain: EAGVAQSPRYKIIEKRQSVAFWCNPISGHATLYWYQQILGQGPKLLIQFQNNGVVDDSQLPKDRFSAERLKGVDSTLKIQPAKLEDSAVYLCASSTERQGASYNEQFFGPGTRLTVL.

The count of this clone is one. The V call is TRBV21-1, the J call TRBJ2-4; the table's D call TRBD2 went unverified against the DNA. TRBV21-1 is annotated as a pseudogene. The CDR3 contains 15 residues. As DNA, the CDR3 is TGTGCCAGCAGCAAAGAGGCGGGCAGTGAAAACATTCAGTACTTC. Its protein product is CASSKEAGSENIQYF.

CDR3 coding DNA: TGTGCCAGCAGCGTAGCCCTCCTCCCCTACGAGCAGTACTTC. This codes for CASSVALLPYEQYF. J is TRBJ2-7 and V is TRBV9; no clear D gene. V lost 0 bases, J lost 2 bases, and 9 bases lay in between. The CDR3 spans 14 residues. Germline V lookup: CDR1 SGDLS, CDR2 YYNGEE.

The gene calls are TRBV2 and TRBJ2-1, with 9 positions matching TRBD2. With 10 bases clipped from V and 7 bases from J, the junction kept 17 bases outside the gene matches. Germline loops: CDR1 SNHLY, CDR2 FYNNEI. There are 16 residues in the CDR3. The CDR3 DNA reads TGTGCCACCCTGCGGGGTAGCGGGGGAAATTGGAATGAGCAGTTCTTC. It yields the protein CATLRGSGGNWNEQFF.

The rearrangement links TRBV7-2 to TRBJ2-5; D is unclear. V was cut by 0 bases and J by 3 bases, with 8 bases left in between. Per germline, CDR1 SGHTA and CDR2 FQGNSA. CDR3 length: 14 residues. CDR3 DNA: TGTGCCAGCAGCTTAGCCGTCACAGAAGAGACCCAGTACTTC. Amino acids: CASSLAVTEETQYF.

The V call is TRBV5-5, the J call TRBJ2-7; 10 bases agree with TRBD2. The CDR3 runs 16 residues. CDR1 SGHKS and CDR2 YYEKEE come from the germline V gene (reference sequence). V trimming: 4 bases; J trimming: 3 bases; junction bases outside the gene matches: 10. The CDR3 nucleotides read TGTGCCAGCAGCATTGCCGGGACTAGCGACCTCTACGAGCAGTACTTC. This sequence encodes CASSIAGTSDLYEQYF.

Written as DNA, the CDR3 is TGTGCCAGCAGCTTAAAAGGACATTCGAACACCGGGGAGCTGTTTTTT. This translates into CASSLKGHSNTGELFF. The rearrangement uses TRBV7-3 and TRBJ2-2, with D possibly matching TRBD1 (5 bases). The V end lost 1 base, the J end lost 0 bases, and 9 bases lay between the germline ends. CDR3 length equals 16 residues. Germline assignment: CDR1 SGHTA and CDR2 FQGTGA. The full variable domain, with the rest looked up from reference TRBV7-3 and TRBJ2-2, is GAGVSQTPSNKVTEKGKYVELRCDPISGHTALYWYRQSLGQGPEFLIYFQGTGAADDSGLPNDRFFAVRPEGSVSTLKIQRTERGDSAVYLCASSLKGHSNTGELFFGEGSRLTVL.

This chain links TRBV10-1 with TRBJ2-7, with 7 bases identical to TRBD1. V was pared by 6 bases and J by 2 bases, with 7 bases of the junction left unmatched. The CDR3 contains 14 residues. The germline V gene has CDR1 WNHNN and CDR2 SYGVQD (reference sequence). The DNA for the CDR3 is TGCGCCAGCAGCTCCGGACAGGCCGCCTACGAGCAGTACTTC. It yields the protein CASSSGQAAYEQYF.

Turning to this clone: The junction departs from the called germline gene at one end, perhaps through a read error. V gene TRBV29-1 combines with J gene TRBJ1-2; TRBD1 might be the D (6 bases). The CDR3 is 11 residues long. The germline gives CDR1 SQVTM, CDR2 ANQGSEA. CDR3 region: CSVEALGAPNF. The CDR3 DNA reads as TGCAGCGTTGAAGCTCTGGGGGCACCCAACTTC.

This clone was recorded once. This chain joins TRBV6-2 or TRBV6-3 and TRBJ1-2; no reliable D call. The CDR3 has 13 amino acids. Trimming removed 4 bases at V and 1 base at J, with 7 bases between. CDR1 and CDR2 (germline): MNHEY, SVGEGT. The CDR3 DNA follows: TGTGCCAGCAGTTTGGCAGTTAACTATGGCTACACCTTC. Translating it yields CASSLAVNYGYTF.

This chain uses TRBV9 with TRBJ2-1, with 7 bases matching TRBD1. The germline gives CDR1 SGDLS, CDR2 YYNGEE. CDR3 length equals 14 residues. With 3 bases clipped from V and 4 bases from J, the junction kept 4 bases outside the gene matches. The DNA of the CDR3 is TGTGCCAGCAGCGAGGGACAGTCTTACAATGAGCAGTTCTTC. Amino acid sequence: CASSEGQSYNEQFF.

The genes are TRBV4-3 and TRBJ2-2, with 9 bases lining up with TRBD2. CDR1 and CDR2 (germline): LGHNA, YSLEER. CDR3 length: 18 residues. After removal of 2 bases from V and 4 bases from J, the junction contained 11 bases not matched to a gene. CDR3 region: CASSQPHWGLAITGELFF. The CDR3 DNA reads TGCGCCAGCAGCCAACCACACTGGGGACTAGCAATCACCGGGGAGCTGTTTTTT.

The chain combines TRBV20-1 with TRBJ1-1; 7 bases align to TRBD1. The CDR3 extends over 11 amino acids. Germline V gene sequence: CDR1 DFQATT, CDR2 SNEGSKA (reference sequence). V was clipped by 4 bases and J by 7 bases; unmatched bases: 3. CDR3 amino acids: CSAKGGLEAFF. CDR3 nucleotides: TGCAGTGCTAAAGGGGGCCTTGAAGCTTTCTTT.

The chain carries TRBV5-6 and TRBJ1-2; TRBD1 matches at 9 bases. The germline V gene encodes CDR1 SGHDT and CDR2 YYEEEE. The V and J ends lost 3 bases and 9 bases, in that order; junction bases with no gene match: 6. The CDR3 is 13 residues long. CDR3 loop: CASSWDRATRYTF. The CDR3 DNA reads TGTGCCAGCAGCTGGGACAGGGCTACGCGCTACACCTTC.

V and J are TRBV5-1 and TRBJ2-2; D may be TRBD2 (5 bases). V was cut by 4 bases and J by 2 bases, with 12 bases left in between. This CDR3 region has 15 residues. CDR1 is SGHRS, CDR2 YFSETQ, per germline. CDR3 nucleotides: TGCGCCAGCAGCAGGTATGGGAGCAACACCGGGGAGCTGTTTTTT. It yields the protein CASSRYGSNTGELFF.

The CDR3 nucleotides read TGTGCCAGCAGTCCTCACAGGGGCTGGGCAGATACGCAGTATTTT. The encoded protein is CASSPHRGWADTQYF. The chain is built from TRBV27 and TRBJ2-3; 7 bases align to TRBD1. The CDR3 spans 15 residues. V lost 5 bases and J lost 4; bases outside the gene matches: 9. The germline V gene encodes CDR1 MNHEY and CDR2 SMNVEV (reference sequence).

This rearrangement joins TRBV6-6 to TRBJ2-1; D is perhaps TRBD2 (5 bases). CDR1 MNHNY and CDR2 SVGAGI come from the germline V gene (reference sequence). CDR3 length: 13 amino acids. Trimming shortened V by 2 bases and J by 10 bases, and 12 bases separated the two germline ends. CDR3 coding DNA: TGTGCCAGCAGTTACGGAGGTTATAGAGAGCAGTTCTTC. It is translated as CASSYGGYREQFF.

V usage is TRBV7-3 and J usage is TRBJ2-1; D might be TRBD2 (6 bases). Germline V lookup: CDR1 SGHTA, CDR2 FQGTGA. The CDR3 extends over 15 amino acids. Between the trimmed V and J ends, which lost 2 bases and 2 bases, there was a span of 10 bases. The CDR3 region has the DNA TGTGCCAGCAGCTTAGGTGCTAGCGCCTACAATGAGCAGTTCTTC. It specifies CASSLGASAYNEQFF.

CDR3: CASSITGIDGNTIYF. As DNA, the CDR3 is TGTGCCAGCAGCATCACAGGGATCGATGGAAACACCATATATTTT. The chain is built from TRBV11-2 and TRBJ1-3; weak D call: TRBD1 (6 bases). The V and J ends lost 5 bases and 3 bases respectively, with 14 bases between them. The V gene's germline CDR1 is SGHAT and CDR2 FQNNGV. This CDR3 contains 15 residues.